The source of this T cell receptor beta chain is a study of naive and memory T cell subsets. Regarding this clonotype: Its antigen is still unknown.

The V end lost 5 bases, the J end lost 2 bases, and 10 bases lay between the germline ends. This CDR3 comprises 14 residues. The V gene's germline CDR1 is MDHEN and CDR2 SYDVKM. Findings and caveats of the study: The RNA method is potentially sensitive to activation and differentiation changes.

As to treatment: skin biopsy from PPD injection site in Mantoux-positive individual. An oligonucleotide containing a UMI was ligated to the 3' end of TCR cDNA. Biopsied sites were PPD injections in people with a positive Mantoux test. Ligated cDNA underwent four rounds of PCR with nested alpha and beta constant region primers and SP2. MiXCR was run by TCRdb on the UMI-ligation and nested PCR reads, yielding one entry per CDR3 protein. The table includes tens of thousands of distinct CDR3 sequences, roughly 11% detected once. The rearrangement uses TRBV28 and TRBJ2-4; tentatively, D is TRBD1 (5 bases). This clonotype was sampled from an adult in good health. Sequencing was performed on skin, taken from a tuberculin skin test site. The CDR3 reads CASSTPGTKNIQYF. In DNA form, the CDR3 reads TGTGCCAGCAGTACCCCAGGGACCAAAAACATTCAGTACTTC.